Shown below are 14 T cell receptor beta chains from a single sample sequenced in a study of immune characteristics of hereditary and idiopathic chronic pancreatitis. Chronic pancreatitis tissue was collected during total pancreatectomy with islet autotransplantation. The method was immunoSEQ multiplex PCR; TCRdb's version includes in-frame clones alone and lacks a portion of them. The sample lists a few thousand clones, roughly 70% occurring once. Material: pancreas tissue with hereditary chronic pancreatitis. The origin of the receptors is a human donor with chronic pancreatitis.

The chain is built from TRBV13 and TRBJ2-3, with D perhaps assigned TRBD1 or TRBD2 (5 bases each). This CDR3 region has 15 residues. CDR1 and CDR2 (germline): PRHDT, FYEKMQ (reference sequence). Trimming left V 5 bases short and J 5 bases short, with 17 bases between. The CDR3 nucleotides read TGTGCCAGCAGCCCGAGGGGATTTGGGTTAGATACGCAGTATTTT. Its translation is CASSPRGFGLDTQYF.

V is TRBV7-9 and J is TRBJ1-4; perhaps TRBD1 as D (5 bases). The germline V gene has CDR1 SEHNR and CDR2 FQNEAQ (reference sequence). This CDR3 comprises 18 residues. V lost 1 base to trimming and J lost 6 bases, with 21 bases between them. In DNA, the CDR3 is TGTGCCAGCAGCTTAGGGGGCGTGTTCTCAACGGGAGATGAAAAACTGTTTTTT. Protein: CASSLGGVFSTGDEKLFF.

The chain combines TRBV13 with TRBJ2-1; D might be TRBD2 (5 bases). The CDR3 runs 16 residues. CDR1 PRHDT and CDR2 FYEKMQ come from the germline V gene (reference sequence). V dropped 1 base and J dropped 2 bases, with 12 bases sitting between them. The CDR3 here is CASSLASVSAYNEQFF. The CDR3 nucleotides read TGTGCCAGCAGCTTAGCGTCAGTTAGCGCCTACAATGAGCAGTTCTTC. The full variable domain, with the rest looked up from reference TRBV13 and TRBJ2-1, is AAGVIQSPRHLIKEKRETATLKCYPIPRHDTVYWYQQGPGQDPQFLISFYEKMQSDKGSIPDRFSAQQFSDYHSELNMSSLELGDSALYFCASSLASVSAYNEQFFGPGTRLTVL.

This clone came up a few times. The rearrangement joins TRBV4-1 to TRBJ1-4; no firm D call. Per germline, CDR1 MGHRA and CDR2 YSYEKL. CDR3 length equals 15 residues. V lost 0 bases and J 5 bases, leaving 10 bases between the germline ends. The CDR3 loop reads CASSQDRWPNEKLFF. Here the CDR3 DNA reads TGCGCCAGCAGCCAAGATCGGTGGCCAAATGAAAAACTGTTTTTT.

This sequence joins TRBV27 and TRBJ1-4; 8 nucleotides agree with TRBD1. Germline CDR1 MNHEY, CDR2 SMNVEV (reference sequence). This CDR3 is 15 amino acids long. V shed 1 base and J 5 bases; nucleotides not matched to a gene: 3. DNA for the CDR3: TGTGCCAGCAGTTTATGGCAGGGGGCGAATGAAAAACTGTTTTTT. Its translation: CASSLWQGANEKLFF.

The chain couples TRBV29-1 to TRBJ2-7, with D perhaps matching TRBD2 (5 bases). The germline V gene has CDR1 SQVTM and CDR2 ANQGSEA. This CDR3 region has 13 residues. The germline V and J ends were trimmed by 6 bases and 0 bases, with 12 bases remaining between them. CDR3 in DNA: TGCAGCGTACGGCTAGCCCTCTCCTACGAGCAGTACTTC. It is translated as CSVRLALSYEQYF.

The chain has TRBV7-9 and TRBJ1-2, with D unresolved. Germline values: CDR1 SEHNR, CDR2 FQNEAQ (reference sequence). The V and J ends lost 6 bases and 4 bases respectively, with 15 bases between them. This CDR3 has 14 residues. The DNA for the CDR3 is TGTGCCAGCAGTGGAGGAGGGTCCCCCTATGGCTACACCTTC. This encodes CASSGGGSPYGYTF.

CDR3 in amino acids: CASSPGQGAVGLYEQYF. The DNA for the CDR3 is TGTGCCAGCAGCCCGGGACAGGGGGCAGTCGGCCTATACGAGCAGTACTTC. The V gene is TRBV7-9, the J gene TRBJ2-7; 12 nucleotides align to TRBD1. This CDR3 contains 17 residues. Per germline, CDR1 SEHNR and CDR2 FQNEAQ (reference sequence). V gave up 5 bases and J gave up 4 bases; unmatched junction bases: 12.

This clone was counted between two and nine times. The rearrangement uses TRBV3-1 (or the pseudogene TRBV3-2) and TRBJ2-1; 9 bases align to TRBD2. The V segment lost 3 bases and the J segment 6 bases; nucleotides outside the gene matches: 6. The CDR3 runs to 15 residues. Germline assignment: CDR1 LGHDT and CDR2 YNNKEL (reference sequence). Here the CDR3 reads CASSQISGGSNEQFF. CDR3 nucleotides: TGTGCCAGCAGCCAGATTAGCGGGGGTTCCAATGAGCAGTTCTTC.

The chain couples TRBV6-4 to TRBJ2-3; 8 bases are shared with TRBD1. Germline V lookup: CDR1 MRHNA, CDR2 SNTAGT. CDR3 length: 14 amino acids. J was trimmed by 0 bases and V by 4 bases; bases with no gene match: 0. CDR3 DNA: TGTGCCAGCAGTGGACAGGGGAGCACAGATACGCAGTATTTT. Protein sequence: CASSGQGSTDTQYF.

This rearrangement joins TRBV19 to TRBJ2-3; D gene unclear. The CDR3 extends over 14 amino acids. Germline assignment: CDR1 LNHDA and CDR2 SQIVND (reference sequence). Trimming took 3 bases from V and 2 from J, leaving 9 bases between them. The CDR3 here is CASSMFPLTDTQYF. The CDR3 nucleotides read TGTGCCAGTAGTATGTTCCCTCTCACAGATACGCAGTATTTT.

This chain connects TRBV27 to TRBJ1-2; TRBD1 aligns across 8 bases. After removal of 6 bases from V and 4 bases from J, the junction contained 7 bases not matched to a gene. The germline CDR1 and CDR2 sequences are MNHEY and SMNVEV (reference sequence). CDR3 length: 14 amino acids. The CDR3 here is CASRPGQAFYGYTF. The CDR3 nucleotides are TGTGCCAGCAGGCCGGGACAGGCGTTCTATGGCTACACCTTC.

V and J are TRBV27 and TRBJ1-1, with D possibly being TRBD1 (5 bases). The CDR3 is 12 residues long. Germline lookup yields CDR1 MNHEY and CDR2 SMNVEV (reference sequence). The V end lost 4 bases, the J end lost 9 bases, and 12 bases lay between the germline ends. CDR3 sequence reads: CASSWGNFKAFF. CDR3 in DNA: TGTGCCAGCAGTTGGGGGAATTTTAAAGCTTTCTTT.

This clone was counted a few times. The chain employs TRBV2 and TRBJ2-1; 9 nucleotides agree with TRBD2. V lost 11 bases and J lost 3; bases outside the gene matches: 11. The germline V gene has CDR1 SNHLY and CDR2 FYNNEI. CDR3 length: 15 residues. CDR3 in amino acids: CACDPGTSFYNEQFF. The CDR3 bases are TGTGCCTGCGACCCCGGGACTAGCTTCTACAATGAGCAGTTCTTC.